One and the same sample provided the 27 T cell receptor beta chains below, sequenced in a study of T cell changes during pregnancy in multiple sclerosis. Measured with immunoSEQ multiplex PCR; TCRdb has only the in-frame clones, and not every one. The sample contains over 45,000 clones, just over 90% of which appear only once. Sequencing used peripheral blood, obtained in the first trimester of pregnancy. All receptors derive from a female donor in good health, enrolled as a control in a pregnancy study.

This rearrangement joins TRBV7-3 to TRBJ2-5; perhaps TRBD2 as D (6 bases). Germline loops: CDR1 SGHTA, CDR2 FQGTGA. The CDR3 runs 14 residues. The V and J ends lost 5 bases and 4 bases respectively, with 14 bases between them. The chain's CDR3 is CASSPDGGGETQYF. The CDR3 DNA reads as TGTGCCAGCAGCCCGGACGGGGGAGGAGAGACCCAGTACTTC. Combining the CDR3 with reference TRBV7-3 and TRBJ2-5 gives the whole variable domain GAGVSQTPSNKVTEKGKYVELRCDPISGHTALYWYRQSLGQGPEFLIYFQGTGAADDSGLPNDRFFAVRPEGSVSTLKIQRTERGDSAVYLCASSPDGGGETQYFGPGTRLLVL.

The V and J genes are TRBV5-1 and TRBJ2-7; TRBD1 agrees at 10 bases. The length of the CDR3 is 15 residues. Per germline, CDR1 SGHRS and CDR2 YFSETQ. V shed 4 bases, J shed 3 bases, and the junction held 7 bases outside the gene matches. The CDR3 is CASSEAGTGVYEQYF. The CDR3 region has the DNA TGCGCCAGCAGCGAAGCCGGGACAGGGGTCTACGAGCAGTACTTC.

V is TRBV7-2 and J is TRBJ2-5, with TRBD1 matching 9 bases. Germline V gene lookup returns CDR1 SGHTA and CDR2 FQGNSA. CDR3 length equals 15 residues. V shed 3 bases, J shed 2 bases, and the junction held 4 bases outside the gene matches. This CDR3 is CASSLTGTGQETQYF. CDR3 DNA: TGTGCCAGCAGCTTGACCGGGACAGGGCAAGAGACCCAGTACTTC.

The chain employs TRBV9 and TRBJ2-7; TRBD2 agrees at 10 bases. This CDR3 is 16 amino acids long. Germline lookup yields CDR1 SGDLS and CDR2 YYNGEE. V shed 3 bases, J shed 0 bases, and the junction held 6 bases outside the gene matches. The CDR3 is CASSATGTSVSYEQYF. In nucleotides, the CDR3 is TGTGCCAGCAGCGCCACAGGGACTAGCGTCTCCTACGAGCAGTACTTC.

V is TRBV11-2 and J is TRBJ2-1, with TRBD2 matching over 7 bases. Germline trimming cut 1 base from V and 1 base from J; bases unmatched to any gene: 1. CDR3 length equals 15 residues. The germline V gene encodes CDR1 SGHAT and CDR2 FQNNGV. The chain's CDR3 is CASSLASGSYNEQFF. As DNA, the CDR3 is TGTGCCAGCAGCTTAGCTAGCGGATCCTACAATGAGCAGTTCTTC.

This sequence joins TRBV5-4 and TRBJ2-5, with TRBD2 identical over 13 bases. The germline V gene encodes CDR1 SGHNT and CDR2 YYREEE (reference sequence). The CDR3 sequence is 18 residues long. The ends lost 4 bases at V and 3 bases at J; junction bases unmatched: 12. CDR3 region: CASSPRTSGRSFEETQYF. The CDR3 DNA follows: TGTGCCAGCAGCCCAAGGACTAGCGGGAGAAGTTTTGAAGAGACCCAGTACTTC.

This clone was found a few times. This chain uses TRBV5-1 with TRBJ1-5, with 9 bases identical to TRBD1. The CDR3 sequence is 13 residues long. Germline-derived CDR1 and CDR2 are SGHRS and YFSETQ. After removal of 4 bases from V and 9 bases from J, the junction contained 5 bases not matched to a gene. Here the CDR3 DNA reads TGCGCCAGCAGCCAGTACAGGGGGCTGCCCCAGCATTTT. Its translation is CASSQYRGLPQHF. Full variable domain (outside the CDR3, taken from reference TRBV5-1 and TRBJ1-5): KAGVTQTPRYLIKTRGQQVTLSCSPISGHRSVSWYQQTPGQGLQFLFEYFSETQRNKGNFPGRFSGRQFSNSRSEMNVSTLELGDSALYLCASSQYRGLPQHFGDGTRLSIL.

V gene TRBV27 combines with J gene TRBJ1-2; perhaps TRBD1 as D (6 bases). The CDR3 consists of 13 residues. Germline lookup yields CDR1 MNHEY and CDR2 SMNVEV (reference sequence). V was cut by 3 bases and J by 7 bases, with 12 bases left in between. The CDR3, as DNA: TGTGCCAGCAGTTTCATACAGGGTAGTGGCTACACCTTC. This encodes CASSFIQGSGYTF.

This chain links TRBV7-8 with TRBJ2-7; possible D gene TRBD1, 5 bases. With 5 bases removed from V and 2 bases from J, the gap between germline ends came to 10 bases. The CDR3 contains 13 residues. Germline loops: CDR1 SGHVS, CDR2 FQNEAQ. The CDR3 is CASSPDRTYEQYF. The CDR3 bases are TGTGCCAGCAGCCCCGACAGAACCTACGAGCAGTACTTC.

The chain combines TRBV7-9 with TRBJ2-1; 10 bases agree with TRBD2. CDR1 SEHNR and CDR2 FQNEAQ come from the germline V gene (reference sequence). The CDR3 length is 17 residues. The J segment lost 4 bases and the V segment lost 3 bases, leaving 9 bases of the junction unmatched. The CDR3, as DNA: TGTGCCAGCAGCTTTGACCCGGGACTAGCGCAATACAATGAGCAGTTCTTC. Amino acids: CASSFDPGLAQYNEQFF.

The V gene is TRBV5-1, the J gene TRBJ2-5; 9 bases agree with TRBD1. J was trimmed by 2 bases and V by 4 bases; bases with no gene match: 6. The CDR3 has 15 residues. In germline, CDR1 is SGHRS, CDR2 YFSETQ. The CDR3 is CASSPMTGGQETQYF. CDR3 DNA sequence: TGCGCCAGCAGCCCGATGACAGGGGGACAAGAGACCCAGTACTTC.

The chain couples TRBV7-9 to TRBJ2-3; 7 nucleotides align to TRBD1. Germline trimming cut 5 bases from V and 0 bases from J; bases unmatched to any gene: 11. This CDR3 has 17 amino acids. Germline CDR1 is SEHNR and CDR2 is FQNEAQ (reference sequence). CDR3 in amino acids: CASSQLSPGQSTDTQYF. The CDR3 bases are TGTGCCAGCAGCCAACTCAGCCCGGGACAGAGCACAGATACGCAGTATTTT.

This clone turned up a few times. CDR3 DNA sequence: TGTGCCAGTAGTATAACTCCAGAGACCCAGTACTTC. Protein product: CASSITPETQYF. V is TRBV19 and J is TRBJ2-5, with no clear D. Germline lookup yields CDR1 LNHDA and CDR2 SQIVND (reference sequence). Trimming removed 2 bases from V and 4 bases from J, with 5 bases in between. The CDR3 is 12 residues long.

The V and J genes are TRBV13 and TRBJ1-2; 9 bases fit TRBD1. Germline CDR1 reads PRHDT; CDR2 reads FYEKMQ (reference sequence). The CDR3 contains 13 residues. Trimming cost V 5 bases and J 4 bases; bases outside gene matches: 2. In nucleotides, the CDR3 is TGTGCCAGCAGCGAGACAGGGGGCTATGGCTACACCTTC. Translating gives CASSETGGYGYTF.

The rearrangement joins TRBV5-5 to TRBJ2-7; 11 bases line up with TRBD2. Germline loops: CDR1 SGHKS, CDR2 YYEKEE (reference sequence). The CDR3 loop spans 14 amino acids. Trimming took 4 bases from V and 2 from J; bases not matched to a gene: 2. This CDR3 reads CASSLAGGPYEQYF. In DNA form, the CDR3 reads TGTGCCAGCAGCCTAGCGGGGGGACCCTACGAGCAGTACTTC.

The chain combines TRBV28 with TRBJ1-5, with 7 bases fitting TRBD1. Germline trimming cut 5 bases from V and 3 bases from J; bases unmatched to any gene: 4. Germline assignment: CDR1 MDHEN and CDR2 SYDVKM. The CDR3 is 14 amino acids. The CDR3 sequence: CASSRDRLNQPQHF. CDR3 nucleotide sequence: TGTGCCAGCAGTCGGGACAGACTCAATCAGCCCCAGCATTTT.

The gene calls are TRBV5-8 and TRBJ2-7, with D hard to call. CDR3 length: 12 amino acids. Germline CDR1 is SGHTS and CDR2 is YDEGEE. Trimming shortened V by 2 bases and J by 2 bases, and 5 bases separated the two germline ends. CDR3 nucleotides: TGTGCCAGCAGCTTCACGGCCTACGAGCAGTACTTC. Its translation: CASSFTAYEQYF.

V is TRBV5-4 and J is TRBJ2-7, with D perhaps TRBD2 (5 bases). This CDR3 is 13 amino acids long. With 2 bases removed from V and 5 bases from J, the gap between germline ends came to 11 bases. CDR1 and CDR2 from the germline V gene are SGHNT and YYREEE (reference sequence). DNA for the CDR3: TGTGCCAGCAGCTTCGACTTGAGGGACGAGCAGTACTTC. Amino acids: CASSFDLRDEQYF.

The chain has TRBV29-1 and TRBJ1-2, with a weak D call TRBD1 (6 bases). From germline, CDR1 is SQVTM and CDR2 ANQGSEA. V was trimmed by 7 bases and J by 4 bases, leaving 22 bases between them. The CDR3 is 15 amino acids. The CDR3 spells CSAETQGQVGYGYTF. The CDR3 DNA reads as TGCAGCGCCGAGACTCAGGGGCAGGTCGGCTATGGCTACACCTTC.

The chain has TRBV6-4 and TRBJ2-1, with a possible D match to TRBD1 (5 bases). This CDR3 has 15 amino acids. Germline CDR1 MRHNA, CDR2 SNTAGT. V was cut by 6 bases and J by 8 bases, with 20 bases left in between. The CDR3 bases are TGTGCCAGCAGAGAGCTGCCAGGGTCTAGTGATGAGCAGTTCTTC. Protein sequence: CASRELPGSSDEQFF.

The V and J genes are TRBV19 and TRBJ1-1; D is perhaps TRBD1 (5 bases). The V gene's germline CDR1 is LNHDA and CDR2 SQIVND (reference sequence). This CDR3 comprises 13 residues. V dropped 2 bases and J dropped 6 bases, with 10 bases sitting between them. The CDR3 region is CASSIRGEAEAFF. CDR3 in DNA: TGTGCCAGTAGTATACGGGGGGAGGCTGAAGCTTTCTTT.

This chain links TRBV2 with TRBJ1-5; D unresolved. Trimming took 6 bases from V and 7 from J, leaving 19 bases between them. Germline loops: CDR1 SNHLY, CDR2 FYNNEI. This CDR3 is built from 15 residues. The CDR3 DNA sequence: TGTGCCAGCAGAAGAGACCGGGGTTTGGGACAGCCCCAGCATTTT. It encodes CASRRDRGLGQPQHF.

The rearrangement uses TRBV6-5 and TRBJ2-5, with D maybe TRBD1 (6 bases). The V gene's germline CDR1 is MNHEY and CDR2 SVGAGI. Trimming removed 6 bases from V and 2 bases from J, with 16 bases in between. The CDR3 length is 15 residues. CDR3 sequence: CASSRTGTLQETQYF. CDR3 in DNA: TGTGCCAGCAGCCGGACCGGGACACTACAAGAGACCCAGTACTTC.

V and J are TRBV7-9 and TRBJ2-7; D is unresolved. CDR3 length: 12 amino acids. The germline gives CDR1 SEHNR, CDR2 FQNEAQ (reference sequence). Trimming pared 2 bases from V and 6 bases from J, leaving 8 bases between. The CDR3 region is CASSLTASEQYF. The CDR3, as DNA: TGTGCCAGCAGCTTAACAGCAAGCGAGCAGTACTTC.

The chain uses TRBV19 and TRBJ1-5; a possible D gene is TRBD1 (5 bases). Germline V lookup: CDR1 LNHDA, CDR2 SQIVND (reference sequence). The CDR3 contains 15 residues. Trimming left V 5 bases short and J 0 bases short, with 11 bases between. The CDR3 DNA reads as TGTGCCAGTAGTCCATACAGGTTTAGCAATCAGCCCCAGCATTTT. Protein product: CASSPYRFSNQPQHF. The full variable domain, in which reference TRBV19 and TRBJ1-5 provide the parts outside the CDR3, is DGGITQSPKYLFRKEGQNVTLSCEQNLNHDAMYWYRQDPGQGLRLIYYSQIVNDFQKGDIAEGYSVSREKKESFPLTVTSAQKNPTAFYLCASSPYRFSNQPQHFGDGTRLSIL.

V usage is TRBV4-1 and J usage is TRBJ2-1, with 7 nucleotides matching TRBD2. The CDR3 has 16 residues. V lost 0 bases and J lost 6; bases outside the gene matches: 8. Germline V gives CDR1 MGHRA, CDR2 YSYEKL. CDR3: CASSQEVAGGRNEQFF. CDR3 DNA: TGCGCCAGCAGCCAAGAAGTAGCGGGCGGACGCAATGAGCAGTTCTTC.

The rearrangement uses TRBV2 and TRBJ2-1; no reliable D call. V gave up 4 bases and J gave up 7 bases, with 11 bases separating them. The CDR3 runs 13 residues. CDR1 SNHLY and CDR2 FYNNEI come from the germline V gene. This chain's CDR3 is CASSGLDGNEQFF. Here the CDR3 DNA reads TGTGCCAGCAGTGGACTCGATGGGAATGAGCAGTTCTTC.